A single sample gave rise to the 30 T cell receptor beta chains below, sequenced in a study of T cell responses to AZD1222 COVID-19 vaccine. Clones were read by immunoSEQ multiplex PCR, and TCRdb kept only the in-frame ones, dropping some. There are under 110,000 clones in the sample; over 75% occur only once, and around 1.3% lies in the top ten. This specimen consisted of peripheral blood, obtained on day 0 of AZD1222 vaccination. The receptor set was obtained from an adult in good health.

This clone was observed a single time. The chain employs TRBV7-8 and TRBJ2-7, with 8 nucleotides matching TRBD1. Germline CDR1 and CDR2: SGHVS and FQNEAQ. The CDR3 runs to 13 residues. The junction had 5 bases not matched to a gene; V was cut back by 4 bases and J by 6 bases. CDR3 loop: CASSSRTGLEQYF. CDR3 nucleotides: TGTGCCAGCAGCTCCCGGACAGGGCTCGAGCAGTACTTC.

The genes are TRBV27 and TRBJ1-4, with TRBD1 identical over 11 bases. Trimming took 8 bases from V and 8 from J; bases not matched to a gene: 1. CDR1 is MNHEY and CDR2 is SMNVEV in the germline V gene (reference sequence). There are 12 residues in the CDR3. In DNA form, the CDR3 reads TGTGCCAGCGGGACAGGGGGGGAAAAACTGTTTTTT. This encodes CASGTGGEKLFF.

The chain carries TRBV6-1 and TRBJ1-6; 7 bases align to TRBD1. The germline V gene encodes CDR1 MNHNS and CDR2 SASEGT. The CDR3 length is 17 residues. The V gene end was trimmed by 3 bases and the J gene end by 8 bases; junction bases not matched to a gene: 13. The chain's CDR3 is CASSERFPGQRHSPLHF. The CDR3 DNA follows: TGTGCCAGCAGTGAGAGGTTCCCGGGACAGAGACATTCACCCCTCCACTTT.

This clone was observed a few times. The chain carries TRBV3-1 (or the pseudogene TRBV3-2) and TRBJ1-1; the D gene is possibly TRBD1 (5 bases). Trimming left V 4 bases short and J 0 bases short, with 9 bases between. The germline gives CDR1 LGHDT, CDR2 YNNKEL (reference sequence). This CDR3 is built from 14 residues. The CDR3 DNA reads TGTGCCAGCAGCCTGGGGGTTATGAACACTGAAGCTTTCTTT. Translated, it gives CASSLGVMNTEAFF.

The chain has TRBV6-2 or TRBV6-3 and TRBJ1-1, with D possibly TRBD1 on 6 matching bases. The CDR3 runs 12 residues. Looked up from germline, CDR1 is MNHEY and CDR2 is SVGEGT. The V gene lost 4 bases and the J gene lost 5 bases, with 8 bases spanning the gap. The CDR3 loop is CASSSQGTEAFF. The CDR3 DNA follows: TGTGCCAGCAGTTCCCAGGGGACTGAAGCTTTCTTT.

The rearrangement joins TRBV5-1 to TRBJ2-7; 9 positions match TRBD1. The J segment lost 2 bases and the V segment lost 4 bases, leaving 4 bases of the junction unmatched. This CDR3 spans 14 amino acids. Germline V CDR1 and CDR2: SGHRS, YFSETQ. The DNA for the CDR3 is TGCGCCAGCAGCAGGGGACAGGGACCCTACGAGCAGTACTTC. Protein: CASSRGQGPYEQYF.

This sequence joins TRBV28 and TRBJ1-1; D gene ambiguous. Germline V gene data show CDR1 as MDHEN and CDR2 as SYDVKM. This CDR3 is built from 16 residues. V shed 3 bases and J shed 3 bases, with 17 bases lying between them. The CDR3 sequence: CASSFRGDGRYTEAFF. The CDR3 coding sequence is TGTGCCAGCAGTTTTCGGGGAGACGGGAGGTACACTGAAGCTTTCTTT.

The J gene is TRBJ1-4, the V gene TRBV29-1, with D possibly matching TRBD1 (5 bases). Germline V gene lookup returns CDR1 SQVTM and CDR2 ANQGSEA. Trimming took off 4 bases at V and 0 bases at J, with 15 bases between the two ends. The CDR3 covers 16 residues. The CDR3 region is CSVGGGRVATNEKLFF. DNA for the CDR3: TGCAGCGTTGGTGGGGGTCGGGTCGCAACTAATGAAAAACTGTTTTTT.

The sample holds one count of this clone. CDR3 sequence reads: CASRWTGGEYEQYF. CDR3 in DNA: TGCGCCAGCAGGTGGACAGGGGGCGAGTACGAGCAGTACTTC. This chain uses TRBV5-1 with TRBJ2-7, with 11 positions matching TRBD1. There are 14 residues in the CDR3. V dropped 5 bases and J dropped 4; count of bases not matched to a gene: 5. The V gene's germline CDR1 is SGHRS and CDR2 YFSETQ. The full variable domain, with the rest looked up from reference TRBV5-1 and TRBJ2-7, is KAGVTQTPRYLIKTRGQQVTLSCSPISGHRSVSWYQQTPGQGLQFLFEYFSETQRNKGNFPGRFSGRQFSNSRSEMNVSTLELGDSALYLCASRWTGGEYEQYFGPGTRLTVT.

This sequence joins TRBV5-1 and TRBJ1-1, with unresolved D. Germline V gene sequence: CDR1 SGHRS, CDR2 YFSETQ. The germline V and J ends were trimmed by 2 bases and 0 bases, with 8 bases remaining between them. The CDR3 length is 14 residues. CDR3: CASSFQSMNTEAFF. DNA for the CDR3: TGCGCCAGCAGCTTCCAGAGCATGAACACTGAAGCTTTCTTT.

The chain recombines TRBV4-2 with TRBJ1-6; 7 positions agree with TRBD1. CDR1 and CDR2 (germline): LGHNA, YNFKEQ. V dropped 2 bases and J dropped 8; count of bases not matched to a gene: 6. There are 15 residues in the CDR3. Here the CDR3 reads CASSQRDSLYSPLHF. Written as DNA, the CDR3 is TGTGCCAGCAGCCAACGGGACAGCCTCTATTCACCCCTCCACTTT.

The V and J genes are TRBV7-9 and TRBJ1-3, with no clear D. Per germline, CDR1 SEHNR and CDR2 FQNEAQ (reference sequence). The ends were cut back, 5 bases at V and 3 bases at J, with 5 bases in the middle. The CDR3 has 12 residues. The DNA for the CDR3 is TGTGCCAGCAGCCGCCATGGAAACACCATATATTTT. The encoded protein is CASSRHGNTIYF. Drawing the rest from reference TRBV7-9 and TRBJ1-3, the complete variable domain is DTGVSQNPRHKITKRGQNVTFRCDPISEHNRLYWYRQTLGQGPEFLTYFQNEAQLEKSRLLSDRFSAERPKGSFSTLEIQRTEQGDSAMYLCASSRHGNTIYFGEGSWLTVV.

V gene TRBV5-4 combines with J gene TRBJ2-5; the match to TRBD2 covers 12 bases. This CDR3 comprises 15 residues. Germline V gives CDR1 SGHNT, CDR2 YYREEE (reference sequence). Germline trimming cut 2 bases from V and 5 bases from J; bases unmatched to any gene: 4. The CDR3 spells CASSLLAGGSETQYF. The CDR3 nucleotides read TGTGCCAGCAGCTTACTAGCGGGGGGATCGGAGACCCAGTACTTC.

The chain links TRBV5-1 to TRBJ1-1; weak D call: TRBD1 (6 bases). V was pared by 2 bases and J by 4 bases, with 18 bases between. The CDR3 is 16 amino acids. The germline V gene has CDR1 SGHRS and CDR2 YFSETQ. The CDR3 bases are TGCGCCAGCAGCTTTGTGACCAGGGGCGTAGGCACTGAAGCTTTCTTT. This gives the protein CASSFVTRGVGTEAFF. Full variable domain (missing parts from reference TRBV5-1 and TRBJ1-1): KAGVTQTPRYLIKTRGQQVTLSCSPISGHRSVSWYQQTPGQGLQFLFEYFSETQRNKGNFPGRFSGRQFSNSRSEMNVSTLELGDSALYLCASSFVTRGVGTEAFFGQGTRLTVV.

The chain uses TRBV5-4 and TRBJ2-2; tentatively, D is TRBD1 (5 bases). The CDR3 spans 14 residues. Trimming took off 4 bases at V and 1 base at J, with 8 bases between the two ends. The germline gives CDR1 SGHNT, CDR2 YYREEE (reference sequence). The chain's CDR3 is CASSPTENTGELFF. The CDR3 nucleotides are TGTGCCAGCAGCCCGACAGAGAACACCGGGGAGCTGTTTTTT.

This CDR3 reads CASTGVIWSGYTF. CDR3 DNA: TGTGCCAGCACCGGGGTCATCTGGTCTGGCTACACCTTC. V is TRBV9 and J is TRBJ1-2; no firm D call. Germline-derived CDR1 and CDR2 are SGDLS and YYNGEE. This CDR3 contains 13 residues. V lost 6 bases and J 7 bases, leaving 16 bases between the germline ends.

The V call is TRBV28, the J call TRBJ1-1; D possibly corresponds to TRBD1 (5 bases). V lost 3 bases and J 6 bases, leaving 8 bases between the germline ends. The germline V gene has CDR1 MDHEN and CDR2 SYDVKM. The CDR3 contains 12 residues. The CDR3 sequence: CASSFRGPEAFF. DNA for the CDR3: TGTGCCAGCAGTTTCCGGGGCCCTGAAGCTTTCTTT.

This clone was seen more than once but under ten times. The chain is built from TRBV11-2 and TRBJ1-2; TRBD1 matches 7 bases. CDR1 and CDR2 from the germline V gene are SGHAT and FQNNGV. V lost 4 bases, J lost 8 bases, and 16 bases stayed unmatched. The CDR3 runs to 16 residues. CDR3 region: CASSSRNRGLVYGYTF. As DNA, the CDR3 is TGTGCCAGCAGCTCAAGAAACAGGGGTTTGGTATACGGCTACACCTTC.

This clone was observed a single time. The DNA of the CDR3 is TGTGCCAGCTCCGACTTGACTGAAGCTTTCTTT. It encodes CASSDLTEAFF. The chain employs TRBV10-3 and TRBJ1-1; no definite D call. The V gene's germline CDR1 is ENHRY and CDR2 SYGVKD. The length of the CDR3 is 11 residues. Trimming took off 10 bases at V and 5 bases at J, with 11 bases between the two ends.

The V call is TRBV30, the J call TRBJ1-4; D not resolved. V gave up 1 base and J gave up 10 bases, with 7 bases separating them. The CDR3 runs to 11 residues. The germline V gene encodes CDR1 GTSNPN and CDR2 SVGIG (reference sequence). The CDR3 DNA sequence: TGTGCCTGGAGTGATGGCGGAAAACTGTTTTTT. The encoded protein is CAWSDGGKLFF. The complete variable domain, with remaining parts taken from reference TRBV30 and TRBJ1-4, reads SQTIHQWPATLVQPVGSPLSLECTVEGTSNPNLYWYRQAAGRGLQLLFYSVGIGQISSEVPQNLSASRPQDRQFILSSKKLLLSDSGFYLCAWSDGGKLFFGSGTQLSVL.

The V call is TRBV7-9, the J call TRBJ2-7; no definite D call. V lost 2 bases and J 6 bases, leaving 8 bases between the germline ends. The CDR3 runs 12 residues. CDR1 is SEHNR, CDR2 FQNEAQ, per germline (reference sequence). This chain's CDR3 is CASSLSIREQYF. In nucleotides, the CDR3 is TGTGCCAGCAGCTTAAGCATTCGCGAGCAGTACTTC.

The genes are TRBV7-6 and TRBJ2-5, with 8 bases identical to TRBD1. This CDR3 has 13 residues. CDR1 is SGHVS and CDR2 is FNYEAQ in the germline V gene. J lost 7 bases, V lost 5 bases, and 6 bases had no gene match. This CDR3 reads CASSPTQGGTQYF. In nucleotides, the CDR3 is TGTGCCAGCAGCCCCACACAGGGGGGGACCCAGTACTTC.

This clone was observed a handful of times. This chain links TRBV19 with TRBJ2-2, with TRBD2 matching 11 bases. Per germline, CDR1 LNHDA and CDR2 SQIVND (reference sequence). After removal of 4 bases from V and 5 bases from J, the junction contained 0 bases not matched to a gene. This CDR3 region has 14 residues. In nucleotides, the CDR3 is TGTGCCAGTAGTAGACTAGCGGGGACCGGGGAGCTGTTTTTT. It is translated as CASSRLAGTGELFF.

This clone was seen only once. The J gene is TRBJ1-6, the V gene TRBV7-8, with a possible D match to TRBD1 (5 bases). The V gene's germline CDR1 is SGHVS and CDR2 FQNEAQ. This CDR3 region has 16 residues. V lost 5 bases to trimming and J lost 2 bases, with 13 bases between them. CDR3: CASSPWGGPYNSPLHF. The CDR3 DNA is TGTGCCAGCAGCCCATGGGGGGGACCCTATAATTCACCCCTCCACTTT.

This chain connects TRBV4-1 to TRBJ2-7; TRBD1 might be the D (6 bases). Trimming pared 0 bases from V and 3 bases from J, leaving 12 bases between. The CDR3 extends over 15 amino acids. Germline V gives CDR1 MGHRA, CDR2 YSYEKL. CDR3: CASSQEGPGVYEQYF. CDR3 in DNA: TGCGCCAGCAGCCAAGAAGGTCCAGGGGTCTACGAGCAGTACTTC.

The chain recombines TRBV30 with TRBJ2-7; the D is unclear. Germline V gene data show CDR1 as GTSNPN and CDR2 as SVGIG (reference sequence). Between the trimmed V and J ends, which lost 5 bases and 3 bases, there was a span of 14 bases. The CDR3 spans 13 residues. The CDR3 nucleotides read TGTGCCTGGTCCAGACTGTTACACTACGAGCAGTACTTC. This translates into CAWSRLLHYEQYF.

The gene calls are TRBV3-1 (or the pseudogene TRBV3-2) and TRBJ2-3; D is undetermined. CDR3 length: 16 amino acids. V was clipped by 1 base and J by 1 base, with 12 bases between them. Germline CDR1 is LGHDT and CDR2 is YNNKEL (reference sequence). Here the CDR3 DNA reads TGTGCCAGCAGCCAAGTTCTCACCGCGCGCACAGATACGCAGTATTTT. Protein: CASSQVLTARTDTQYF.

This chain links TRBV6-4 with TRBJ1-1; 7 positions match TRBD1. The V and J ends lost 5 bases and 5 bases, in that order; junction bases with no gene match: 14. Looked up from germline, CDR1 is MRHNA and CDR2 is SNTAGT. This CDR3 has 16 residues. Here the CDR3 DNA reads TGTGCCAGCAGTCCCGAACAGGGGTTAGTAGGTACTGAAGCTTTCTTT. Residues: CASSPEQGLVGTEAFF.

The chain has TRBV6-2 or TRBV6-3 and TRBJ1-6, with unresolved D. CDR3 length: 14 amino acids. V was clipped by 6 bases and J by 7 bases, with 13 bases between them. CDR1 and CDR2 (germline): MNHEY, SVGEGT. CDR3 sequence reads: CASSPARENSPLHF. Written as DNA, the CDR3 is TGTGCCAGCAGCCCCGCCCGAGAGAATTCACCCCTCCACTTT.

This sequence joins TRBV7-6 and TRBJ2-7; 7 positions match TRBD2. This CDR3 contains 14 residues. After removal of 1 base from V and 4 bases from J, the junction contained 4 bases not matched to a gene. Germline loops: CDR1 SGHVS, CDR2 FNYEAQ. The CDR3 sequence: CASSLGTRGYEQYF. Here the CDR3 DNA reads TGTGCCAGCAGCTTAGGGACTAGAGGATACGAGCAGTACTTC.